A single sample is the source of the 6 T cell receptor beta chains below, sequenced in a study of response to subunit inactivated influenza vaccine (dated by TCRdb to the late 2010s). Read against the paper, the sample's time point label means: around 42 days after influenza vaccine administration. The library relied on RT-PCR. Sequenced using an Illumina HiSeq 2500. TCRdb trimmed public reads at Q25 via fastp, called clones via MiXCR and kept in-frame beta chains. Every entry covers one CDR3 protein and lists the most common genes and DNA from its rows. This sample lists over 450,000 distinct CDR3 sequences; 10% to 15% were detected once. Jointly, the top ten make up around 13% of the sample. The material was PBMCs from blood, obtained 35 to 45 days after vaccination. Source of these receptors: a man between 50 and 59 years old who received an inactivated influenza vaccine. Donor details come from another sample of the same person, matched by shared clones.

This clonotype was counted only a few times. V usage is TRBV5-6 and J usage is TRBJ2-7; a possible D gene is TRBD2 (5 bases). The CDR3 is 11 amino acids. Trimming cost V 4 bases and J 6 bases, with 8 bases left between them. Germline CDR1 reads SGHDT; CDR2 reads YYEEEE. The CDR3 loop is CASSRGPEQYF. DNA for the CDR3: TGTGCCAGCAGCAGAGGGCCCGAGCAGTACTTC.

This clonotype was seen more than once but under ten times. This chain uses TRBV5-5 with TRBJ2-3, with D perhaps TRBD1 (6 bases). CDR3 length: 16 amino acids. The germline CDR1 and CDR2 sequences are SGHKS and YYEKEE (reference sequence). V lost 1 base and J lost 5, with 17 bases in between. The CDR3 loop is CASSLRQGPRKDTQYF. The CDR3 bases are TGTGCCAGCAGCTTGAGGCAGGGGCCCCGAAAAGATACGCAGTATTTT.

This clonotype turned up a few times. This chain uses TRBV5-1 with TRBJ2-3; TRBD2 agrees at 9 bases. From germline, CDR1 is SGHRS and CDR2 YFSETQ. Trimming cost V 2 bases and J 4 bases; bases outside gene matches: 5. CDR3 size: 15 residues. DNA for the CDR3: TGCGCCAGCAGCTTTAGCGGGAGAACCGCAGATACGCAGTATTTT. Protein product: CASSFSGRTADTQYF.

This clonotype was detected ten times or more. The V and J genes are TRBV7-2 and TRBJ1-4; D remains unclear. The germline CDR1 and CDR2 sequences are SGHTA and FQGNSA. The CDR3 is made up of 14 amino acids. V was cut by 2 bases and J by 0 bases, with 4 bases left in between. The CDR3 DNA reads as TGTGCCAGCAGCTTAACCGCAACTAATGAAAAACTGTTTTTT. Amino acids: CASSLTATNEKLFF.

The V call is TRBV10-3, the J call TRBJ1-2; no clear D gene. Trimming removed 3 bases at V and 5 bases at J, with 10 bases between. The CDR3 runs to 13 residues. Germline loops: CDR1 ENHRY, CDR2 SYGVKD. CDR3 sequence reads: CAISDPVLYGYTF. The DNA of the CDR3 is TGTGCCATCAGTGATCCCGTCCTATATGGCTACACCTTC.

This clonotype occurred many times. The CDR3 region has the DNA TGTGCCAGCAGCTTCATCGACAGGGCGCAGTATTTT. Protein product: CASSFIDRAQYF. The chain employs TRBV7-2 and TRBJ2-3; 7 nucleotides align to TRBD1. Per the germline V gene, CDR1 is SGHTA and CDR2 is FQGNSA. Germline trimming cut 3 bases from V and 10 bases from J; bases unmatched to any gene: 4. The CDR3 is 12 amino acids.